This is a list of T cell receptor beta chains from one sample in a study of blood T cells in healthy people across ages. TCRdb reprocessed the 5' RACE reads with MiXCR, giving one entry per CDR3 protein. The sample has hundreds of thousands of distinct CDR3 sequences, about 51% seen once. The sequenced sample consisted of blood. The receptor source for this set is a woman of 80 years or more in good health. CDR3s include the opening cysteine and the closing phenylalanine or tryptophan. The order of the fields is CDR3 length, clone size, D gene, J gene, V gene, CDR3 protein, CDR3 DNA. D genes are given only for firm matches. Only some rows state a clone size, as once, few, many or a class for expanded clones.

cdr3_length: 13
clone_size: NA
d_call: NA
j_call: TRBJ1-1
v_call: TRBV20-1
cdr3_aa: CSAPWTSLPEAFF
cdr3_nt: TGCAGTGCTCCCTGGACGTCCCTCCCTGAAGCTTTCTTT

cdr3_length: 12
clone_size: many
d_call: NA
j_call: TRBJ2-3
v_call: TRBV6-1
cdr3_aa: CAVRVPTDTQYF
cdr3_nt: TGTGCCGTGAGGGTACCCACAGATACGCAGTATTTT

cdr3_length: 14
clone_size: few
d_call: TRBD1
j_call: TRBJ1-1
v_call: TRBV5-1
cdr3_aa: CASRLDTGDTEAFF
cdr3_nt: TGCGCCAGCCGCCTAGACACAGGGGATACTGAAGCTTTCTTT

cdr3_length: 14
clone_size: NA
d_call: NA
j_call: TRBJ2-1
v_call: TRBV5-8
cdr3_aa: CASSTSGFYNEQFF
cdr3_nt: TGTGCCAGCAGCACGTCAGGGTTCTACAATGAGCAGTTCTTC

cdr3_length: 16
clone_size: NA
d_call: NA
j_call: TRBJ1-5
v_call: TRBV28
cdr3_aa: CASSFPGGVSNQPQHF
cdr3_nt: TGTGCCAGCAGTTTCCCCGGGGGGGTAAGCAATCAGCCCCAGCATTTT

cdr3_length: 16
clone_size: many
d_call: TRBD1
j_call: TRBJ2-5
v_call: TRBV5-1
cdr3_aa: CASSLARTGYEETQYF
cdr3_nt: TGCGCCAGCAGCTTGGCCCGGACAGGTTATGAGGAGACCCAGTACTTC

cdr3_length: 17
clone_size: NA
d_call: TRBD1
j_call: TRBJ1-4
v_call: TRBV27
cdr3_aa: CASSLRGPVGTNEKLFF
cdr3_nt: TGTGCCAGCAGTTTAAGGGGGCCCGTAGGAACTAATGAAAAACTGTTTTTT

cdr3_length: 16
clone_size: many
d_call: NA
j_call: TRBJ2-3
v_call: TRBV7-3
cdr3_aa: CASSLNAGPPGDTQYF
cdr3_nt: TGTGCCAGCAGCTTAAACGCTGGCCCACCCGGGGATACGCAGTATTTT

cdr3_length: 17
clone_size: many
d_call: NA
j_call: TRBJ2-1
v_call: TRBV7-2
cdr3_aa: CASSPLAGSLSYNEQFF
cdr3_nt: TGTGCCAGCAGCCCACTAGCCGGGAGTTTGTCCTACAATGAGCAGTTCTTC

cdr3_length: 16
clone_size: NA
d_call: NA
j_call: TRBJ2-5
v_call: TRBV15
cdr3_aa: CATALLGDPHQETQYF
cdr3_nt: TGTGCCACCGCCCTGCTAGGGGACCCTCACCAAGAGACCCAGTACTTC

cdr3_length: 15
clone_size: NA
d_call: NA
j_call: TRBJ1-5
v_call: TRBV5-1
cdr3_aa: CAGSLDRGFNQPQHF
cdr3_nt: TGCGCCGGCAGCTTAGATCGAGGGTTCAATCAGCCCCAGCATTTT

cdr3_length: 14
clone_size: NA
d_call: NA
j_call: TRBJ1-2
v_call: TRBV13
cdr3_aa: CANSLGSANYGYTF
cdr3_nt: TGTGCCAACAGCTTAGGGTCAGCTAACTATGGCTACACCTTC

cdr3_length: 13
clone_size: few
d_call: TRBD1
j_call: TRBJ2-5
v_call: TRBV11-2
cdr3_aa: CASSLRTGETQYF
cdr3_nt: TGTGCCAGCAGCTTACGGACAGGGGAGACCCAGTACTTC

cdr3_length: 15
clone_size: few
d_call: TRBD2
j_call: TRBJ2-2
v_call: TRBV7-2
cdr3_aa: CASSYLAGGAGELFF
cdr3_nt: TGTGCCAGCAGCTATCTAGCGGGGGGAGCCGGGGAGCTGTTTTTT

cdr3_length: 13
clone_size: many
d_call: NA
j_call: TRBJ2-5
v_call: TRBV12-3/TRBV12-4
cdr3_aa: CASSLGMAETQYF
cdr3_nt: TGTGCCAGCAGCTTAGGGATGGCGGAGACCCAGTACTTC

cdr3_length: 17
clone_size: NA
d_call: NA
j_call: TRBJ1-3
v_call: TRBV15
cdr3_aa: CATSRDLSVGAGFTIYF
cdr3_nt: TGTGCCACCAGCAGAGATCTTTCCGTGGGAGCTGGATTCACCATATATTTT

cdr3_length: 11
clone_size: many
d_call: NA
j_call: TRBJ2-1
v_call: TRBV3-1
cdr3_aa: CASSTRYEQFF
cdr3_nt: TGTGCCAGCAGCACCCGGTACGAGCAGTTCTTC

cdr3_length: 16
clone_size: NA
d_call: NA
j_call: TRBJ2-3
v_call: TRBV11-2
cdr3_aa: CASSLSGAENTDTQYF
cdr3_nt: TGTGCCAGCAGCTTGTCTGGGGCAGAAAACACAGATACGCAGTATTTT

cdr3_length: 13
clone_size: many
d_call: TRBD2
j_call: TRBJ2-7
v_call: TRBV27
cdr3_aa: CASRTSGRNEQYF
cdr3_nt: TGTGCCAGCAGGACTAGCGGGAGAAACGAGCAGTACTTC

cdr3_length: 16
clone_size: NA
d_call: TRBD2
j_call: TRBJ2-1
v_call: TRBV6-6
cdr3_aa: CASSYLASGSRNEQFF
cdr3_nt: TGTGCCAGCAGTTATCTGGCTAGCGGGAGTAGAAATGAGCAGTTCTTC

cdr3_length: 15
clone_size: many
d_call: TRBD2
j_call: TRBJ2-5
v_call: TRBV10-3
cdr3_aa: CAISRLAGEGETQYF
cdr3_nt: TGTGCCATCAGTAGACTAGCGGGAGAGGGAGAGACCCAGTACTTC

cdr3_length: 16
clone_size: NA
d_call: TRBD2
j_call: TRBJ2-1
v_call: TRBV29-1
cdr3_aa: CSVEDTGTSGRREQFF
cdr3_nt: TGCAGCGTTGAAGATACCGGGACTAGCGGGAGACGTGAGCAGTTCTTC

cdr3_length: 14
clone_size: NA
d_call: NA
j_call: TRBJ2-7
v_call: TRBV6-6
cdr3_aa: CASSYRLWSYEQYF
cdr3_nt: TGTGCCAGCAGTTACCGCTTATGGAGTTACGAGCAGTACTTC

cdr3_length: 15
clone_size: NA
d_call: TRBD2
j_call: TRBJ2-2
v_call: TRBV6-1
cdr3_aa: CASSDSGRNTGELFF
cdr3_nt: TGTGCCAGCAGTGATAGCGGGAGGAACACCGGGGAGCTGTTTTTT

cdr3_length: 15
clone_size: NA
d_call: NA
j_call: TRBJ1-5
v_call: TRBV12-3/TRBV12-4
cdr3_aa: CASSLGEGFNQPQHF
cdr3_nt: TGTGCCAGCAGTTTAGGGGAGGGATTCAATCAGCCCCAGCATTTT

cdr3_length: 16
clone_size: NA
d_call: NA
j_call: TRBJ2-2
v_call: TRBV11-2
cdr3_aa: CASTGFGGIVTGELFF
cdr3_nt: TGTGCCAGCACGGGGTTTGGGGGGATCGTGACCGGGGAGCTGTTTTTT

cdr3_length: 14
clone_size: many
d_call: NA
j_call: TRBJ2-5
v_call: TRBV12-3/TRBV12-4
cdr3_aa: CASSRQLIQETQYF
cdr3_nt: TGTGCCAGCAGTCGACAGCTGATCCAAGAGACCCAGTACTTC

cdr3_length: 14
clone_size: many
d_call: TRBD2
j_call: TRBJ2-7
v_call: TRBV28
cdr3_aa: CASSRLNLAEEQYF
cdr3_nt: TGTGCCAGCAGCCGGCTAAATCTAGCGGAGGAGCAGTACTTC

cdr3_length: 18
clone_size: few
d_call: TRBD1
j_call: TRBJ2-1
v_call: TRBV18
cdr3_aa: CASPPTGSGGRYDNEQFF
cdr3_nt: TGTGCCAGCCCCCCCACCGGGTCAGGGGGCCGCTATGACAATGAGCAGTTCTTC

cdr3_length: 14
clone_size: NA
d_call: NA
j_call: TRBJ2-1
v_call: TRBV28
cdr3_aa: CASMTVGVLNEQFF
cdr3_nt: TGTGCCAGCATGACCGTGGGGGTTTTGAATGAGCAGTTCTTC

cdr3_length: 16
clone_size: NA
d_call: TRBD2
j_call: TRBJ2-5
v_call: TRBV28
cdr3_aa: CASSLLAGLFQETQYF
cdr3_nt: TGTGCCAGCAGTTTACTAGCGGGGTTATTCCAAGAGACCCAGTACTTC

cdr3_length: 13
clone_size: NA
d_call: NA
j_call: TRBJ1-5
v_call: TRBV7-2
cdr3_aa: CASSPQADQPQHF
cdr3_nt: TGTGCCAGCAGCCCCCAGGCGGATCAGCCCCAGCATTTT

cdr3_length: 12
clone_size: many
d_call: NA
j_call: TRBJ2-3
v_call: TRBV29-1
cdr3_aa: CSVPGPPGAQYF
cdr3_nt: TGCAGCGTCCCGGGACCTCCCGGGGCGCAGTATTTT

cdr3_length: 17
clone_size: few
d_call: TRBD2
j_call: TRBJ2-1
v_call: TRBV28
cdr3_aa: CASSLRLWRGGYNEQFF
cdr3_nt: TGTGCCAGCAGTTTGCGCCTCTGGCGGGGGGGCTACAATGAGCAGTTCTTC

cdr3_length: 15
clone_size: once
d_call: NA
j_call: TRBJ2-1
v_call: TRBV7-2
cdr3_aa: CASSSRAGWCAEQFF
cdr3_nt: TGTGCCAGCAGCTCGAGGGCAGGGTGGTGTGCTGAGCAGTTCTTC

cdr3_length: 15
clone_size: NA
d_call: NA
j_call: TRBJ2-5
v_call: TRBV5-1
cdr3_aa: CASSLTSGTQETQYF
cdr3_nt: TGCGCCAGCAGCCTGACTTCCGGGACTCAAGAGACCCAGTACTTC

cdr3_length: 13
clone_size: NA
d_call: NA
j_call: TRBJ1-6
v_call: TRBV12-3/TRBV12-4
cdr3_aa: CASREGNNSPLHF
cdr3_nt: TGTGCCAGCCGAGAGGGGAATAATTCACCCCTCCACTTT

cdr3_length: 15
clone_size: NA
d_call: TRBD2
j_call: TRBJ2-5
v_call: TRBV3-1
cdr3_aa: CASSRKRGLAETQYF
cdr3_nt: TGTGCCAGCAGCCGCAAAAGGGGACTAGCGGAGACCCAGTACTTC

cdr3_length: 15
clone_size: once
d_call: NA
j_call: TRBJ2-7
v_call: TRBV7-2
cdr3_aa: CASSPRQDFVYEQYF
cdr3_nt: TGTGCCAGCAGCCCCCGACAGGACTTTGTATACGAGCAGTACTTC

cdr3_length: 12
clone_size: NA
d_call: NA
j_call: TRBJ2-3
v_call: TRBV12-3/TRBV12-4
cdr3_aa: CASSLGLYTQYF
cdr3_nt: TGTGCCAGCAGTTTAGGGCTTTATACGCAGTATTTT

cdr3_length: 17
clone_size: once
d_call: TRBD1
j_call: TRBJ2-5
v_call: TRBV5-1
cdr3_aa: CASRRQGSVIPKETQYF
cdr3_nt: TGCGCCAGCCGCCGACAGGGAAGTGTAATACCCAAAGAGACCCAGTACTTC

cdr3_length: 14
clone_size: NA
d_call: NA
j_call: TRBJ2-7
v_call: TRBV29-1
cdr3_aa: CSVEAGSGYNEQYF
cdr3_nt: TGCAGCGTTGAAGCGGGGTCAGGGTACAATGAGCAGTACTTC

cdr3_length: 13
clone_size: few
d_call: NA
j_call: TRBJ2-1
v_call: TRBV30
cdr3_aa: CAWTPGTPSEQFF
cdr3_nt: TGTGCCTGGACCCCCGGGACCCCTTCTGAGCAGTTCTTC

cdr3_length: 14
clone_size: NA
d_call: NA
j_call: TRBJ2-1
v_call: TRBV5-1
cdr3_aa: CASSLRTGERTQFF
cdr3_nt: TGCGCCAGCAGCCTCCGTACAGGTGAACGGACCCAGTTCTTC

cdr3_length: 19
clone_size: NA
d_call: NA
j_call: TRBJ2-5
v_call: TRBV19
cdr3_aa: CAGSMGPGHRKILQETQYF
cdr3_nt: TGTGCCGGTAGTATGGGGCCCGGACACCGCAAAATATTACAAGAGACCCAGTACTTC

cdr3_length: 15
clone_size: NA
d_call: NA
j_call: TRBJ2-3
v_call: TRBV10-3
cdr3_aa: CAISERAESLYTQYF
cdr3_nt: TGTGCCATCAGTGAACGGGCAGAAAGCTTATATACGCAGTATTTT

cdr3_length: 11
clone_size: NA
d_call: TRBD1
j_call: TRBJ2-1
v_call: TRBV2
cdr3_aa: CASSWDREQFF
cdr3_nt: TGTGCCAGCAGTTGGGACAGAGAGCAGTTCTTC

cdr3_length: 13
clone_size: NA
d_call: NA
j_call: TRBJ1-1
v_call: TRBV5-1
cdr3_aa: CASSLSPADEAFF
cdr3_nt: TGCGCCAGCAGCCTCTCCCCGGCAGATGAAGCTTTCTTT

cdr3_length: 15
clone_size: once
d_call: NA
j_call: TRBJ2-3
v_call: TRBV24-1
cdr3_aa: CATSDFGSATDTQYF
cdr3_nt: TGTGCCACCAGTGACTTCGGGTCCGCCACAGATACGCAGTATTTT

cdr3_length: 13
clone_size: NA
d_call: NA
j_call: TRBJ1-1
v_call: TRBV2
cdr3_aa: CASRELGNTEAFF
cdr3_nt: TGTGCCAGCCGTGAGCTGGGGAACACTGAAGCTTTCTTT

cdr3_length: 14
clone_size: NA
d_call: TRBD1
j_call: TRBJ2-7
v_call: TRBV7-2
cdr3_aa: CASSLVQGDNEQYF
cdr3_nt: TGTGCCAGCAGCTTAGTTCAGGGGGACAATGAGCAGTACTTC

cdr3_length: 14
clone_size: few
d_call: TRBD2
j_call: TRBJ2-1
v_call: TRBV6-4
cdr3_aa: CASSAGTSGNEQFF
cdr3_nt: TGTGCCAGCAGTGCCGGGACTAGCGGGAATGAGCAGTTCTTC

cdr3_length: 14
clone_size: many
d_call: NA
j_call: TRBJ2-3
v_call: TRBV12-3/TRBV12-4
cdr3_aa: CASRPGLPVYTQYF
cdr3_nt: TGTGCCAGCAGGCCCGGGCTCCCTGTGTATACGCAGTATTTT

cdr3_length: 14
clone_size: NA
d_call: NA
j_call: TRBJ1-4
v_call: TRBV6-2/TRBV6-3
cdr3_aa: CASSTDSRIGELFF
cdr3_nt: TGTGCCAGCAGTACGGACAGCCGAATTGGGGAACTGTTTTTT

cdr3_length: 15
clone_size: many
d_call: TRBD1
j_call: TRBJ2-1
v_call: TRBV10-1
cdr3_aa: CASSERGRGRSEQFF
cdr3_nt: TGCGCCAGCAGTGAGAGGGGGCGAGGGCGGAGTGAGCAGTTCTTC